The subject of this entry is one TCR beta chain. Its target is unknown. These data are taken from a study of Tregs in tolerant kidney transplant recipients. Study-wide background: Related graft donors supplied nonmyeloablative bone marrow transplants, and mixed chimerism was transient. Broader study findings: Expanding Tregs on activated donor B cells appeared to best identify donor-specific TCRbeta clones.

Sequencing was performed with immunoSEQ multiplex PCR; in TCRdb, only in-frame clones are kept and a portion is missing. The table lists about 77,000 clones, roughly 98% of them singletons. V was trimmed by 1 base and J by 1 base, leaving 4 bases between them. In germline, CDR1 is MNHEY, CDR2 SMNVEV (reference sequence). This CDR3 is built from 13 residues. Specimen: CD4+ T cells from blood, collected before the transplant. The clonotype originates from a human donor who received a combined kidney and bone marrow transplant. The V gene is TRBV27, the J gene TRBJ1-1; D unresolved. For the CDR3, the DNA is TGTGCCAGCAGTTTATTTCAGAACACTGAAGCTTTCTTT. Encoded protein: CASSLFQNTEAFF.